This record looks at one T cell receptor beta chain sequence and its context. Its matching antigen is unknown. This CDR3 region has 17 residues. CDR1 and CDR2 (germline): SGHTA, FQGNSA. The J segment lost 4 bases and the V segment lost 1 base, leaving 12 bases of the junction unmatched. The entry originates in a study of T-cell reconstitution after alpha-beta-depleted transplantation in children. Study-wide results and caveats: T-cell numbers and diversity, one year after transplant, stemmed largely from T cells that were newly produced. Where alpha-beta T cells came from about two months after transplant was reportedly several hundred expanded graft clones.

Unique molecular identifiers were incorporated into the prepared TCRbeta library. TCRdb fed the PCR reads into MiXCR, producing one record per CDR3 protein. The data contain roughly 82,000 distinct CDR3 sequences, 13% to 15% of them singletons. The source was PBMCs, mostly from graft donor cells, collected 180 days after TCRalphabeta/CD19-depleted stem cell transplant. The receptor was isolated from a male patient between 2 and 10 years old who had a stem cell transplant for acute lymphoblastic leukemia, so the T cells may come from the graft donor. This chain connects TRBV7-2 to TRBJ1-1, with 7 bases matching TRBD1. CDR3 DNA: TGTGCCAGCAGCTTAGGGAACGCGGGACAGCACCCCACTGAAGCTTTCTTT. It translates to CASSLGNAGQHPTEAFF.